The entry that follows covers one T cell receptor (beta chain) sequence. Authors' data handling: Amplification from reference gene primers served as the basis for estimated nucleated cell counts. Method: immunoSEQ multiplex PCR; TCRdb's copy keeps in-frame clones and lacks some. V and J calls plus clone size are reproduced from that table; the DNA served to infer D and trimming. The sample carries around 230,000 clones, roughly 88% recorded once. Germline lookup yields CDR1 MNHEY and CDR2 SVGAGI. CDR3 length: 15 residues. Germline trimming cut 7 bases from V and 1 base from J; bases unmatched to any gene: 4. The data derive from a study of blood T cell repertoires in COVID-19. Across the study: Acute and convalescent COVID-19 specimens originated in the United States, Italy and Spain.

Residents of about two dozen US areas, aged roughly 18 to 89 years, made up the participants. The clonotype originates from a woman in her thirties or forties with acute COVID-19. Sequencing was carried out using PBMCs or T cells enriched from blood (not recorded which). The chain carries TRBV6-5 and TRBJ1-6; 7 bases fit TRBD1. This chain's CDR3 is CASKGGGSYNSPLHF. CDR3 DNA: TGTGCCAGCAAAGGGGGCGGATCCTATAATTCACCCCTCCACTTT.